Below are 15 T cell receptor beta chains sequenced from a single sample in a study of blood T cell repertoires in COVID-19. Sequenced by immunoSEQ multiplex PCR; TCRdb stores in-frame clones only, minus some. The table lists 88,000 or so clones, approximately 81% of them singletons, with roughly 4.4% in the top ten. The sequenced material came from peripheral blood. All receptors derive from a man aged 60 to 69 with acute or convalescent COVID-19.

The chain has TRBV7-6 and TRBJ2-7, with D possibly matching TRBD2 (6 bases). V was shortened by 0 bases and J by 3 bases, with 15 bases between the two germline ends. CDR1 and CDR2 from the germline V gene are SGHVS and FNYEAQ. The CDR3 has 16 residues. The CDR3 reads CASSLAAEGTLYEQYF. CDR3 nucleotides: TGTGCCAGCAGCTTAGCGGCGGAGGGAACCCTCTACGAGCAGTACTTC. Full variable domain (rest looked up from reference TRBV7-6 and TRBJ2-7): GAGVSQSPRYKVTKRGQDVALRCDPISGHVSLYWYRQALGQGPEFLTYFNYEAQQDKSGLPNDRFSAERPEGSISTLTIQRTEQRDSAMYRCASSLAAEGTLYEQYFGPGTRLTVT.

The V call is TRBV11-3, the J call TRBJ2-7; 13 nucleotides align to TRBD2. Trimming removed 5 bases from V and 5 bases from J; junction bases left unmatched: 6. CDR3 length: 15 amino acids. Germline V gene lookup returns CDR1 SGHNT and CDR2 YENEEA. CDR3 sequence reads: CASSLGTSGNNEQYF. As DNA, the CDR3 is TGTGCCAGCAGCCTGGGGACTAGCGGGAACAACGAGCAGTACTTC.

This clone appeared once. The rearrangement uses TRBV9 and TRBJ2-7; 10 bases are a match to TRBD1. The CDR3 contains 15 residues. Germline V gene data show CDR1 as SGDLS and CDR2 as YYNGEE. Germline trimming cut 3 bases from V and 2 bases from J; bases unmatched to any gene: 5. The CDR3 DNA sequence: TGTGCCAGCAGCGGGGGGACAGGGGAAACCTACGAGCAGTACTTC. Amino acids: CASSGGTGETYEQYF. The full variable domain, completed using reference TRBV9 and TRBJ2-7, is DSGVTQTPKHLITATGQRVTLRCSPRSGDLSVYWYQQSLDQGLQFLIQYYNGEERAKGNILERFSAQQFPDLHSELNLSSLELGDSALYFCASSGGTGETYEQYFGPGTRLTVT.

The chain couples TRBV19 to TRBJ2-1, with 7 bases that match TRBD2. V lost 1 base, J lost 1 base, and 7 bases stayed unmatched. This CDR3 contains 17 residues. The germline gives CDR1 LNHDA, CDR2 SQIVND (reference sequence). This chain's CDR3 is CASSIVPSGSSYNEQFF. The CDR3 region has the DNA TGTGCCAGTAGTATAGTGCCTAGCGGAAGTTCCTACAATGAGCAGTTCTTC.

The V and J genes are TRBV5-1 and TRBJ2-6; TRBD1 aligns across 9 bases. The CDR3 consists of 17 residues. With V trimmed by 4 bases and J by 2 bases, 7 bases remained unmatched. Germline-derived CDR1 and CDR2 are SGHRS and YFSETQ. This CDR3 reads CASSPRDRATGANVLTF. CDR3 sequence (DNA): TGCGCCAGCAGCCCCCGGGACAGGGCGACTGGGGCCAACGTCCTGACTTTC.

This clone was seen a few times. The rearrangement uses TRBV2 and TRBJ2-5, with D perhaps TRBD2 (6 bases). This CDR3 spans 13 amino acids. The V end lost 10 bases, the J end lost 5 bases, and 17 bases lay between the germline ends. Per germline, CDR1 SNHLY and CDR2 FYNNEI. The DNA of the CDR3 is TGTGCCACCTCCCGGGACTCGGGGGAGACCCAGTACTTC. Residues: CATSRDSGETQYF. Complete variable domain (other parts from reference TRBV2 and TRBJ2-5): EPEVTQTPSHQVTQMGQEVILRCVPISNHLYFYWYRQILGQKVEFLVSFYNNEISEKSEIFDDQFSVERPDGSNFTLKIRSTKLEDSAMYFCATSRDSGETQYFGPGTRLLVL.

V is TRBV11-2 and J is TRBJ2-2, with 7 nucleotides matching TRBD2. The CDR3 consists of 16 residues. The J segment lost 6 bases and the V segment lost 5 bases, leaving 12 bases of the junction unmatched. CDR1 and CDR2 (germline): SGHAT, FQNNGV. CDR3 nucleotide sequence: TGTGCCAGCAGCACCTACGGTGCGGGAGCCCCCGGGGAGCTGTTTTTT. Protein sequence: CASSTYGAGAPGELFF.

The chain employs TRBV11-3 and TRBJ1-2, with TRBD1 identical over 9 bases. CDR3 length: 15 residues. Germline V gene sequence: CDR1 SGHNT, CDR2 YENEEA. The V and J ends lost 5 bases and 8 bases, in that order; junction bases with no gene match: 12. CDR3 DNA: TGTGCCAGCAGCCCTCGTGGGGGGACAGGGAGGGGCTACACCTTC. It encodes CASSPRGGTGRGYTF. Filled out from reference TRBV11-3 and TRBJ1-2, the complete variable domain reads EAGVVQSPRYKIIEKKQPVAFWCNPISGHNTLYWYLQNLGQGPELLIRYENEEAVDDSQLPKDRFSAERLKGVDSTLKIQPAELGDSAVYLCASSPRGGTGRGYTFGSGTRLTVV.

The chain couples TRBV12-1 to TRBJ1-1; TRBD1, the table's D call, was not compared with the DNA. TRBV12-1 is deemed a pseudogene. This CDR3 region has 15 residues. CDR3 nucleotides: TGTGCCAGCAGCTTTGTACAGACATTGAACACTGAAGCTTTCTTT. Protein product: CASSFVQTLNTEAFF.

V gene TRBV5-4 combines with J gene TRBJ2-7; D not certain. In germline, CDR1 is SGHNT, CDR2 YYREEE (reference sequence). The V end was cut by 3 bases, the J end by 4 bases, with 20 bases between. The CDR3 is 16 residues long. The CDR3: CASSSPFGSVNYEQYF. CDR3 DNA: TGTGCCAGCAGCTCCCCTTTCGGCAGCGTTAATTACGAGCAGTACTTC.

This CDR3 is CACRARDSNQPQHF. Written as DNA, the CDR3 is TGTGCTTGCAGGGCGCGGGATAGCAATCAGCCCCAGCATTTT. The chain uses TRBV28 and TRBJ1-5; a weak D match, TRBD1 (5 bases). The CDR3 is made up of 14 amino acids. Germline values: CDR1 MDHEN, CDR2 SYDVKM.

This chain joins TRBV14 and TRBJ2-3, with 9 bases that match TRBD1. The CDR3 totals 16 residues. From germline, CDR1 is SGHDN and CDR2 FVKESK. After removal of 1 base from V and 5 bases from J, the junction contained 7 bases not matched to a gene. CDR3 in DNA: TGTGCCAGCAGCCAAGCACAGGGGGCGCGGGTAGATACGCAGTATTTT. It specifies CASSQAQGARVDTQYF.

This chain connects TRBV7-2 to TRBJ2-1; D might be TRBD1 (6 bases). Germline-derived CDR1 and CDR2 are SGHTA and FQGNSA. The CDR3 runs 12 residues. V was cut by 7 bases and J by 6 bases, with 10 bases left in between. CDR3 sequence (DNA): TGTGCCAGCAAGGACAGACTCAATGAGCAGTTCTTC. This translates into CASKDRLNEQFF.

This chain uses TRBV19 with TRBJ1-2; TRBD1 matches at 7 bases. Trimming took 5 bases from V and 5 from J; bases not matched to a gene: 5. Germline V gives CDR1 LNHDA, CDR2 SQIVND (reference sequence). The CDR3 contains 13 residues. The chain's CDR3 is CASSGLQGYGYTF. CDR3 bases: TGTGCCAGTAGTGGTCTACAGGGGTATGGCTACACCTTC.

This clone occurred once. The rearrangement uses TRBV5-1 and TRBJ2-7; D is perhaps TRBD2 (6 bases). CDR3 length: 16 amino acids. The V end lost 4 bases, the J end lost 0 bases, and 17 bases lay between the germline ends. Germline assignment: CDR1 SGHRS and CDR2 YFSETQ. The CDR3 here is CASSPQTIAASYEQYF. CDR3 DNA sequence: TGCGCCAGCAGCCCACAAACCATAGCGGCCTCCTACGAGCAGTACTTC.